This record looks at one TCR beta chain sequence and its context. Its antigen remains unknown. Germline CDR1 reads SGHNT; CDR2 reads YYREEE (reference sequence). Trimming removed 4 bases from V and 4 bases from J, with 20 bases in between. There are 16 residues in the CDR3. The treatment was: roughly 19 received Ad26.COV2.S at low or high dose, single or two shots; several received placebo; per-sample allocation not given. Vaccine and placebo recipients were sampled on day 63 after the first injection. This specimen belongs to a study of Ad26.COV2.S vaccination and SARS-CoV-2 variants. General study results and limits: Those who received vaccine or placebo ended up with similar non-spike TCR breadth. Spike-specific CD8+ and CD4+ T cell responses reportedly showed substantial breadth after vaccination. Quantification of TCR breadth and depth may have yielded underestimates of total T cell responses.

The table came from immunoSEQ multiplex PCR; TCRdb's copy has only in-frame clones and leaves some out. Of around 370,000 clones listed, about 85% were seen once; the top ten hold less than 4%. Source: peripheral blood, taken in a trial of Ad26.COV2.S vaccine versus placebo. This chain joins TRBV5-4 and TRBJ1-2; D might be TRBD1 (5 bases). This TCR derives from a person between 18 and 65 years old who received the Ad26.COV2.S COVID-19 vaccine or a placebo. The DNA of the CDR3 is TGTGCCAGCAGCGGGGGGGTTGAGACTACCCGCTATGGCTACACCTTC. It encodes CASSGGVETTRYGYTF.